Reported below is one TCR beta chain. These data come from a study of blood T cell repertoires in COVID-19. Background on the study: Acute and convalescent COVID-19 specimens originated in the United States, Italy and Spain. Sample material is recorded as cDNA or gDNA derived from T cells, B-cell-depleted T cells, or PBMCs.

The V segment lost 0 bases and the J segment 1 base; nucleotides outside the gene matches: 2. Germline lookup yields CDR1 MNHEY and CDR2 SVGAGI. The CDR3 contains 15 residues. Authors' processing steps: Reference gene primer amplification gave estimated nucleated cell counts. Here immunoSEQ multiplex PCR was the method, and the copy in TCRdb shows in-frame clones only, minus some. The V and J calls and clone size come from that table; D and trimming were worked out from the DNA. The sample shows 200,000 to 300,000 clones, more than 75% of them seen only once. Input material: peripheral blood. The TCR was taken from a woman in her sixties or seventies with active or convalescent COVID-19. This chain uses TRBV6-5 with TRBJ2-5, with 7 bases fitting TRBD1. CDR3 sequence: CASSYSTGTQETQYF. CDR3 bases: TGTGCCAGCAGTTACTCGACAGGGACCCAAGAGACCCAGTACTTC.